The clone carrying this T cell receptor beta chain appeared a few times. The gene names here belong to mouse. From the germline J gene comes the end of the CDR3, since the read stops 1 residue before it. This specimen belongs to a study of tissue T cells after allogeneic stem cell transplantation. This CDR3 has 13 residues. CDR1 is KGHPV, CDR2 FQNQEV, per germline (reference sequence). V lost 3 bases and J 1 base, leaving 4 bases between the germline ends. The time point: mouse harvest day 14 after allogeneic transplant. Mouse grafts combined 10^7 T-cell-depleted bone marrow cells with 10^6 splenic CD5+ T cells. Repertoires were generated with immunoSEQ multiplex PCR, while TCRdb's copy carries only in-frame clones and drops some. The sample yields around 3,000 clones, about 45% seen once.

The chain uses TRBV26 and TRBJ1-5; D call uncertain. The sequence was collected from a female BALB/c mouse given C57BL/6 T cells with graft-versus-host disease after an allogeneic hematopoietic cell transplant. Sequencing was performed on gut tissue. The part of the CDR3 DNA that was read is TGTGCCAGCAGTCTTGGGAACAACCAGGCTCCGCTT. It specifies CASSLGNNQAPL. The full CDR3 reads CASSLGNNQAPLF.